One and the same sample provided the 18 T cell receptor beta chains below, sequenced in a study of T cell changes during pregnancy in multiple sclerosis. Sequencing used immunoSEQ multiplex PCR; TCRdb keeps in-frame clones, though not all of them. The table has about 40,000 clones, about 89% seen once; the top ten hold around 0.8%. The material sequenced was CD4+ T cells from peripheral blood mononuclear cells, taken before pregnancy. The receptors were gathered from a female donor with multiple sclerosis, enrolled in a pregnancy study.

This chain links TRBV30 with TRBJ1-2, with 8 bases fitting TRBD1. V shed 4 bases, J shed 5 bases, and the junction held 3 bases outside the gene matches. The CDR3 is made up of 12 amino acids. The germline V gene has CDR1 GTSNPN and CDR2 SVGIG (reference sequence). CDR3 sequence: CAWIDRGYGYTF. The CDR3 DNA reads as TGTGCCTGGATAGACAGGGGTTATGGCTACACCTTC.

This sequence joins TRBV7-7 and TRBJ1-2; unclear D gene. The CDR3 loop spans 13 amino acids. Germline CDR1 reads SSHAT; CDR2 reads FNYEAQ (reference sequence). Trimming removed 5 bases from V and 8 bases from J, with 15 bases in between. The CDR3 reads CASSLIEGDGYTF. The CDR3 DNA sequence: TGTGCCAGCAGCCTCATAGAGGGCGACGGCTACACCTTC.

The chain uses TRBV30 and TRBJ1-1; D possibly corresponds to TRBD1 (6 bases). Trimming took 6 bases from V and 0 from J, leaving 35 bases between them. CDR1 and CDR2 (germline): GTSNPN, SVGIG (reference sequence). There are 21 residues in the CDR3. The CDR3 protein is CACVQGPTGSYRGTMNTEAFF. The DNA for the CDR3 is TGTGCCTGCGTTCAGGGGCCGACCGGGTCATACAGAGGAACAATGAACACTGAAGCTTTCTTT.

This chain links TRBV4-1 with TRBJ2-1; possible D gene TRBD2, 6 bases. This CDR3 spans 17 amino acids. Germline V lookup: CDR1 MGHRA, CDR2 YSYEKL. V was cut by 1 base and J by 12 bases, with 25 bases left in between. The CDR3 loop is CASSQVGGWGDELRQFF. As DNA, the CDR3 is TGCGCCAGCAGCCAAGTAGGCGGCTGGGGGGATGAACTAAGGCAGTTCTTC.

The rearrangement uses TRBV19 and TRBJ1-6; 7 bases are a match to TRBD1. V lost 8 bases to trimming and J lost 9 bases; unmatched junction nucleotides: 4. The CDR3 has 12 residues. Germline values: CDR1 LNHDA, CDR2 SQIVND (reference sequence). CDR3 loop: CASSGGSSPLHF. In DNA, the CDR3 is TGTGCCAGTTCAGGGGGGAGTTCACCCCTCCACTTT.

The chain is built from TRBV5-1 and TRBJ1-3, with D unclear. The CDR3 has 16 residues. In germline, CDR1 is SGHRS, CDR2 YFSETQ. The ends were cut back, 2 bases at V and 0 bases at J, with 12 bases in the middle. In nucleotides, the CDR3 is TGCGCCAGCAGCTTTACCCCTGAGGCCTCTGGAAACACCATATATTTT. It specifies CASSFTPEASGNTIYF.

The chain uses TRBV18 and TRBJ1-2; possible D gene TRBD1, 5 bases. Per the germline V gene, CDR1 is KGHSH and CDR2 is LQKENI. The CDR3 covers 14 residues. V was cut by 9 bases and J by 7 bases, with 21 bases left in between. Written as DNA, the CDR3 is TGTGCCAGTACGCCGACGGCTCAGGGAGGTGGCTACACCTTC. Amino acids: CASTPTAQGGGYTF. Supplemented by reference TRBV18 and TRBJ1-2, the full variable domain reads NAGVMQNPRHLVRRRGQEARLRCSPMKGHSHVYWYRQLPEEGLKFMVYLQKENIIDESGMPKERFSAEFPKEGPSILRIQQVVRGDSAAYFCASTPTAQGGGYTFGSGTRLTVV.

The chain uses TRBV5-6 and TRBJ1-5; D is uncertain. CDR1 SGHDT and CDR2 YYEEEE come from the germline V gene. The CDR3 is 14 amino acids. The V gene lost 5 bases and the J gene lost 0 bases, with 9 bases spanning the gap. The CDR3 region has the DNA TGTGCCAGCAGTTCCGGGTTTAGCAATCAGCCCCAGCATTTT. It yields the protein CASSSGFSNQPQHF.

The J gene is TRBJ2-5, the V gene TRBV4-2; weak D call: TRBD1 (7 bases). Trimming removed 0 bases at V and 2 bases at J, with 22 bases between. The CDR3 totals 19 residues. Germline CDR1 is LGHNA and CDR2 is YNFKEQ. The CDR3 nucleotides read TGTGCCAGCAGCCAAGATAGGAGGGAAGGGGGCGGGCTACAAGAGACCCAGTACTTC. It specifies CASSQDRREGGGLQETQYF.

The V and J genes are TRBV4-3 and TRBJ1-2; D is undetermined. V was cut by 4 bases and J by 0 bases, with 18 bases left in between. From germline, CDR1 is LGHNA and CDR2 YSLEER. This CDR3 spans 17 amino acids. As DNA, the CDR3 is TGCGCCAGCAGCCCTCGCGGCGGCGCCGAAGCTAACTATGGCTACACCTTC. Translation gives CASSPRGGAEANYGYTF.

This rearrangement joins TRBV19 to TRBJ2-5, with 7 nucleotides matching TRBD1. Germline-derived CDR1 and CDR2 are LNHDA and SQIVND (reference sequence). The V segment lost 5 bases and the J segment 2 bases; nucleotides outside the gene matches: 2. The CDR3 runs 13 residues. CDR3 loop: CASSVGQQETQYF. CDR3 sequence (DNA): TGTGCCAGTAGTGTGGGACAGCAAGAGACCCAGTACTTC. Looking up the rest from reference TRBV19 and TRBJ2-5 gives the full variable domain: DGGITQSPKYLFRKEGQNVTLSCEQNLNHDAMYWYRQDPGQGLRLIYYSQIVNDFQKGDIAEGYSVSREKKESFPLTVTSAQKNPTAFYLCASSVGQQETQYFGPGTRLLVL.

The chain is built from TRBV6-5 and TRBJ2-4; TRBD1 agrees at 8 bases. J gave up 6 bases and V 6 bases, and 10 bases lay outside the gene matches. Looked up from germline, CDR1 is MNHEY and CDR2 is SVGAGI. The CDR3 is 15 amino acids. As DNA, the CDR3 is TGTGCCAGCAGGCCGACCCCCGGGACAGGAAACATTCAGTACTTC. As protein: CASRPTPGTGNIQYF.

This clone showed up just a few times. The chain joins TRBV4-2 to TRBJ1-1; D is uncertain. Germline CDR1 and CDR2: LGHNA and YNFKEQ. V lost 0 bases and J lost 0, with 8 bases in between. This CDR3 is 15 amino acids long. CDR3 DNA: TGTGCCAGCAGCCAAGAGAGGGCCCTGAACACTGAAGCTTTCTTT. Its protein is CASSQERALNTEAFF.

The rearrangement joins TRBV7-2 to TRBJ1-6, with no clear D. V was clipped by 1 base and J by 4 bases, with 11 bases between them. In germline, CDR1 is SGHTA, CDR2 FQGNSA. The CDR3 has 16 residues. Here the CDR3 DNA reads TGTGCCAGCAGCTTAGGTTGGGCAGAGTATAATTCACCCCTCCACTTT. Residues: CASSLGWAEYNSPLHF.

To note about this clone: This same CDR3 is encoded by further DNA sequences in the sample. The chain combines TRBV7-2 with TRBJ1-1; a possible D gene is TRBD1 (5 bases). The V gene's germline CDR1 is SGHTA and CDR2 FQGNSA. The CDR3 runs to 14 residues. V dropped 0 bases and J dropped 3 bases, with 8 bases sitting between them. CDR3 sequence: CASSLAQGYTEAFF. The CDR3 bases are TGTGCCAGCAGCTTAGCGCAGGGATACACTGAAGCTTTCTTT.

The chain uses TRBV13 and TRBJ1-3, with D tentatively TRBD1 (6 bases). Trimming removed 4 bases from V and 0 bases from J, with 13 bases in between. Germline assignment: CDR1 PRHDT and CDR2 FYEKMQ (reference sequence). The CDR3 runs 16 residues. The CDR3 spells CASSSFRGSSGNTIYF. Here the CDR3 DNA reads TGTGCCAGCAGCTCGTTCAGGGGTAGCTCTGGAAACACCATATATTTT.

This clone has a single count. The chain couples TRBV11-3 to TRBJ2-1, with D possibly TRBD2 on 6 matching bases. V lost 4 bases, J lost 7 bases, and 17 bases lay in between. The CDR3 loop spans 15 amino acids. Germline V gives CDR1 SGHNT, CDR2 YENEEA. CDR3 nucleotide sequence: TGTGCCAGCAGCTACGGACACCCCGGGACTAATGAGCAGTTCTTC. It translates to CASSYGHPGTNEQFF.

The J gene is TRBJ2-3, the V gene TRBV7-2; D not certain. This CDR3 is built from 14 residues. V gave up 1 base and J gave up 10 bases, with 15 bases separating them. CDR1 is SGHTA, CDR2 FQGNSA, per germline. CDR3 in DNA: TGTGCCAGCAGCTTAGGACCCCAGTCAGGCCCGCAGTATTTT. Protein: CASSLGPQSGPQYF. The entire variable domain, with the rest obtained from reference TRBV7-2 and TRBJ2-3, is as follows: GAGVSQSPSNKVTEKGKDVELRCDPISGHTALYWYRQSLGQGLEFLIYFQGNSAPDKSGLPSDRFSAERTGGSVSTLTIQRTQQEDSAVYLCASSLGPQSGPQYFGPGTRLTVL.